This T cell receptor beta chain appears in the sequencing data of a study of lymphopenia after photon versus proton radiotherapy. Assay: immunoSEQ multiplex PCR; the TCRdb copy retains only in-frame clones and omits some. The sample shows approximately 30,000 clones, roughly 94% of them seen only once. The CDR3 contains 12 residues. Trimming took off 5 bases at V and 5 bases at J, with 7 bases between the two ends. Germline V lookup: CDR1 SGHNT, CDR2 YYREEE (reference sequence). A word on this clone: Its target is unknown.

Whole-study results and caveats: Post-nadir diversity loss with photons came from oligoclonal expansion, particularly CD8+ Temra cells.

The TCR originated in a woman aged 50 to 60 with cholangiocarcinoma. The V call is TRBV5-4, the J call TRBJ2-2; possible D gene TRBD1, 5 bases. Material: peripheral blood, obtained from a patient treated with photon-based radiotherapy. The CDR3 is CASRGHTGELFF. Here the CDR3 DNA reads TGTGCCAGCAGGGGGCATACCGGGGAGCTGTTTTTT.